One and the same sample provided the 18 T cell receptor beta chains below, sequenced in a study of blood T cells in healthy people across ages (dated by TCRdb to the mid-2010s). The library was prepared using 5' RACE. TCRdb records Illumina HiSeq 2500 as the sequencer. A second PCR of 7 to 11 cycles was run with a J-beta primer mix and a sample-barcoded 5' primer. TCRdb reprocessing: public reads trimmed at Q25 with fastp, clones called with MiXCR, in-frame beta chains kept. Every CDR3 protein is listed once, alongside the most common genes and DNA of its rows. The sample data list about 670,000 distinct CDR3 sequences, and 52% of these were observed just once. Together, the top ten hold approximately 13% of the sample. Source material: blood. All receptors come from an elderly woman in good health.

This clonotype was recorded only once. The chain recombines TRBV20-1 with TRBJ2-1, with 8 bases aligning to TRBD2. The junction had 5 bases not matched to a gene; V was cut back by 6 bases and J by 7 bases. CDR1 is DFQATT and CDR2 is SNEGSKA in the germline V gene (reference sequence). This CDR3 is built from 12 residues. CDR3: CSAREGHNEQFF. The CDR3 coding sequence is TGCAGTGCCCGGGAGGGCCATAATGAGCAGTTCTTC.

Concerning this clonotype: A clone one base away is much larger, so this may be a read error. V usage is TRBV21-1 and J usage is TRBJ2-6; the table's D gene call, TRBD2, was not cross checked with the DNA. TRBV21-1 counts as a pseudogene. The CDR3 is 16 residues long. CDR3 loop: CVSSKGDHSGANVLTF. The CDR3 DNA reads TGTGTCAGCAGCAAGGGAGACCACTCTGGGGCCAACGTCCTGACTTTC.

This rearrangement joins TRBV29-1 to TRBJ1-2; TRBD1 is a possible D gene (5 bases). CDR1 is SQVTM, CDR2 ANQGSEA, per germline. V lost 6 bases and J lost 4, with 12 bases in between. The CDR3 is made up of 12 amino acids. The CDR3 bases are TGCAGCGTCGCCGGGGACTTCTATGGCTACACCTTC. This sequence encodes CSVAGDFYGYTF.

A note on this clonotype: A read error is possible here, since a much larger clone lies one base away. The chain employs TRBV12-3 or TRBV12-4 and TRBJ2-1; the match to TRBD2 covers 10 bases. The better agreement between TRBJ2-7 and the DNA end casts doubt on the J call. The CDR3 is 15 amino acids. The CDR3 loop is CASSLSGGPYNEQYF. CDR3 nucleotides: TGTGCCAGCAGCCTTAGCGGGGGGCCTTACAATGAGCAGTACTTC.

The V and J genes are TRBV9 and TRBJ2-1; 10 bases are a match to TRBD2. The CDR3 runs 15 residues. With 0 bases clipped from V and 9 bases from J, the junction kept 6 bases outside the gene matches. Germline CDR1 and CDR2: SGDLS and YYNGEE. The CDR3 loop reads CASSVVASGRGEQFF. For the CDR3, the DNA is TGTGCCAGCAGCGTAGTGGCTAGCGGGAGAGGTGAGCAGTTCTTC.

About this clonotype itself: A much larger clone is a single base away; this may be a read error. Here the CDR3 reads CASSEETGDWEQYF. Written as DNA, the CDR3 is TGTGCCAGCAGTGAAGAGACAGGGGATTGGGAGCAGTACTTC. J is TRBJ2-5 and V is TRBV2; 8 bases align to TRBD1. V shed 1 base and J 11 bases; nucleotides not matched to a gene: 9. The V gene's germline CDR1 is SNHLY and CDR2 FYNNEI. CDR3 size: 14 residues.

This clonotype was seen many times. The chain couples TRBV7-3 to TRBJ2-1; no clear D. Germline CDR1 SGHTA, CDR2 FQGTGA. Trimming removed 3 bases at V and 6 bases at J, with 9 bases between. This CDR3 has 13 amino acids. The CDR3 region is CASSLRQSNEQFF. The CDR3 DNA reads as TGTGCCAGCAGCTTGCGCCAAAGCAATGAGCAGTTCTTC.

This clonotype was counted many times. The chain employs TRBV5-1 and TRBJ2-7; TRBD1 matches 7 bases. The CDR3 contains 16 residues. The V gene end was trimmed by 4 bases and the J gene end by 5 bases; junction bases not matched to a gene: 15. Looked up from germline, CDR1 is SGHRS and CDR2 is YFSETQ. The CDR3 nucleotides are TGCGCCAGCAGCCTATACCTGACAGGGATGGGTGACGAGCAGTACTTC. This translates into CASSLYLTGMGDEQYF.

The chain combines TRBV5-1 with TRBJ1-6, with D possibly being TRBD1 (6 bases). The V gene lost 6 bases and the J gene lost 5 bases, with 9 bases spanning the gap. Germline values: CDR1 SGHRS, CDR2 YFSETQ. The CDR3 extends over 13 amino acids. CDR3 sequence (DNA): TGCGCCAGCACGAGGGGGGATAATTCACCCCTCCACTTT. Protein sequence: CASTRGDNSPLHF.

This clonotype was recorded many times. The chain carries TRBV10-2 and TRBJ2-7; either TRBD1 or TRBD2 may supply D (6 bases each). This CDR3 spans 13 amino acids. Trimming cost V 8 bases and J 5 bases, with 16 bases left between them. Germline values: CDR1 WSHSY, CDR2 SAAADI. CDR3: CASLRGVKNEQYF. Written as DNA, the CDR3 is TGCGCCAGCCTTAGGGGGGTTAAAAACGAGCAGTACTTC.

The V gene is TRBV4-1, the J gene TRBJ1-1, with 8 bases that match TRBD1. V dropped 2 bases and J dropped 3; count of bases not matched to a gene: 5. Germline V gene data show CDR1 as MGHRA and CDR2 as YSYEKL. The CDR3 extends over 15 amino acids. CDR3 protein: CASSQPGQGHTEAFF. Here the CDR3 DNA reads TGCGCCAGCAGCCAACCAGGACAGGGACACACTGAAGCTTTCTTT.

This clonotype has ten or more counts. This chain links TRBV9 with TRBJ2-3; D not certain. V lost 2 bases and J 6 bases, leaving 13 bases between the germline ends. This CDR3 region has 14 residues. Per germline, CDR1 SGDLS and CDR2 YYNGEE. The CDR3 nucleotides are TGTGCCAGCAGCGTTTCTGGGAAACTGGATACGCAGTATTTT. Its translation is CASSVSGKLDTQYF.

A word on this clonotype: One base away lies a much larger clone, so this may be a sequencing read error. CDR3 DNA: TGCGCCAGCAGCATTAGCGGGAGGGCCAGCTCCTACAATGAGCGGTTCTTC. Translating gives CASSISGRASSYNERFF. The chain has TRBV5-1 and TRBJ2-1, with TRBD2 identical over 11 bases. The CDR3 is made up of 17 amino acids. Looked up from germline, CDR1 is SGHRS and CDR2 is YFSETQ.

This clonotype showed up many times. The genes are TRBV5-1 and TRBJ2-1; the match to TRBD2 covers 7 bases. After removal of 4 bases from V and 6 bases from J, the junction contained 7 bases not matched to a gene. The germline V gene encodes CDR1 SGHRS and CDR2 YFSETQ. The CDR3 runs 14 residues. The CDR3: CASSGPGRINEQFF. The CDR3 DNA is TGCGCCAGCAGCGGGCCCGGGAGGATCAATGAGCAGTTCTTC.

The gene calls are TRBV14 and TRBJ2-5; D could derive from TRBD1 or TRBD2 (5 bases each). CDR1 and CDR2 (germline): SGHDN, FVKESK. The CDR3 is made up of 15 amino acids. With 4 bases removed from V and 5 bases from J, the gap between germline ends came to 17 bases. DNA of the CDR3: TGTGCCAGCAGCCCGTACTTGGGGGACGGGGAGACCCAGTACTTC. This gives the protein CASSPYLGDGETQYF.

This clonotype was seen only once. V is TRBV30 and J is TRBJ2-7, with D tentatively TRBD1 (5 bases). The CDR3 is made up of 14 amino acids. Trimming removed 5 bases from V and 2 bases from J, with 16 bases in between. Germline V gene data show CDR1 as GTSNPN and CDR2 as SVGIG (reference sequence). CDR3 in amino acids: CAWGQGRGTYEQYF. DNA of the CDR3: TGTGCCTGGGGCCAGGGAAGGGGAACCTACGAGCAGTACTTC.

The J gene is TRBJ2-2, the V gene TRBV7-3, with 8 bases fitting TRBD2. J gave up 4 bases and V 5 bases, and 12 bases lay outside the gene matches. This CDR3 is built from 17 residues. From germline, CDR1 is SGHTA and CDR2 FQGTGA. The CDR3 DNA sequence: TGTGCCAGCAGCGCACTTGGCGGGGGGATTTCCACCGGGGAGCTGTTTTTT. Protein product: CASSALGGGISTGELFF. The full variable domain, completed using reference TRBV7-3 and TRBJ2-2, is GAGVSQTPSNKVTEKGKYVELRCDPISGHTALYWYRQSLGQGPEFLIYFQGTGAADDSGLPNDRFFAVRPEGSVSTLKIQRTERGDSAVYLCASSALGGGISTGELFFGEGSRLTVL.

On this clonotype itself: Just one base apart from a much larger clone, this may be a read error. The chain is built from TRBV10-3 and TRBJ1-2, with TRBD1 as a possible D gene (6 bases). CDR3 length: 11 residues. Germline lookup yields CDR1 ENHRY and CDR2 SYGVKD. Between the trimmed V and J ends, which lost 8 bases and 9 bases, there was a span of 13 bases. This chain's CDR3 is CAISAGDCYTF. DNA of the CDR3: TGTGCCATCTCGGCAGGGGATTGCTACACCTTC.